This T cell receptor (beta chain) was profiled in a study of cytomegalovirus exposure and HLA in healthy donors. Study observations and caveats: Within an earlier analysis, most TCR beta V segments proved productive either about 87% or about 30% of the time. Cytomegalovirus status was reportedly diagnosed by the classifier with high sensitivity and specificity. In a later analysis, approximately 15,000 TCR beta sequences were associated with HLA alleles at 0.05 false discovery rate.

V gave up 3 bases and J gave up 4 bases; unmatched junction bases: 6. In germline, CDR1 is LNHNV, CDR2 YYDKDF (reference sequence). The CDR3 consists of 15 residues. Concerning this clone: No antigen is known for it.

In the PCR, 60 Vbeta and 13 Jbeta primers were used. Clones were sequenced by immunoSEQ multiplex PCR, and TCRdb holds only the in-frame ones, with some missing. The sample has around 190,000 clones; about four fifths are singletons. Sequencing used PBMCs. The sequence was collected from a man between 18 and 29 years old in good health and CMV-seronegative. This chain joins TRBV15 and TRBJ2-7; 10 nucleotides line up with TRBD1. The CDR3 is CATSRVGTGVYEQYF. The DNA for the CDR3 is TGTGCCACCAGCAGGGTTGGGACAGGGGTGTACGAGCAGTACTTC.